The 16 T cell receptor beta chains listed next were all sequenced from one sample in a study of tumor-infiltrating lymphocytes in primary liver carcinoma. Germline DNA was extracted alongside blood RNA, which was obtained from unsorted whole blood. Priming with a constant-region primer yielded TCR beta cDNA from roughly 490 ng total RNA. Slightly modified ARM-PCR, run as three nested multiplex PCR rounds, produced the TCR beta libraries. TRBV1-TRBV30 forward and Cbeta reverse primers drove the first two approximately 10-cycle rounds. MiXCR, run by TCRdb on the multiplex PCR reads, gives a single entry per CDR3 protein. The table includes fewer than 400,000 distinct CDR3 sequences, around three fifths detected once. Sequencing used peripheral blood. Source of these receptors: a woman in her 30s with primary liver carcinoma and hepatitis B virus infection.

This clonotype turned up a few times. This chain uses TRBV6-2 or TRBV6-3 with TRBJ2-5, with D tentatively TRBD1 or TRBD2 (6 bases each). Trimming took 3 bases from V and 2 from J, leaving 13 bases between them. Germline CDR1 MNHEY, CDR2 SVGEGT. CDR3 length: 15 residues. CDR3 sequence reads: CASSYQGGSQETQYF. The CDR3 DNA reads TGTGCCAGCAGTTATCAAGGGGGGAGTCAAGAGACCCAGTACTTC.

To note about this clonotype: At one end the junction does not follow the germline gene, possibly because of a read error. V gene TRBV11-3 combines with J gene TRBJ2-5, with D possibly being TRBD1 (7 bases). The CDR3 is 15 amino acids. CDR1 and CDR2 from the germline V gene are SGHNT and YENEEA. The CDR3 sequence is CASNSGGTVQETQCF. As DNA, the CDR3 is TGTGCCAGCAACTCAGGGGGGACAGTCCAAGAGACCCAGTGCTTC.

This clonotype was observed at least ten times. The V gene is TRBV6-2 or TRBV6-3, the J gene TRBJ2-1; possible D gene TRBD2, 6 bases. Trimming pared 7 bases from V and 6 bases from J, leaving 16 bases between. CDR1 is MNHEY, CDR2 SVGEGT, per germline. This CDR3 has 14 amino acids. The CDR3 nucleotides are TGTGCCAGCACCTTGGCGGGGAAGGGCAATGAGCAGTTCTTC. It specifies CASTLAGKGNEQFF.

This clonotype came up many times. The chain recombines TRBV12-3 or TRBV12-4 with TRBJ2-1; D perhaps matches TRBD1 (6 bases). V was pared by 6 bases and J by 10 bases, with 10 bases between. CDR3 length: 11 residues. In DNA form, the CDR3 reads TGTGCCAGCAGCCCGGGACAAGAGCAGTTCTTC. This encodes CASSPGQEQFF.

This clonotype was seen a few times. The chain links TRBV7-8 to TRBJ2-5; possible D gene TRBD1, 5 bases. CDR1 and CDR2 from the germline V gene are SGHVS and FQNEAQ. V lost 9 bases, J lost 2 bases, and 16 bases lay in between. CDR3 size: 14 residues. The CDR3 reads CASKTAYFQETQYF. The CDR3 bases are TGTGCCAGTAAGACAGCGTACTTTCAAGAGACCCAGTACTTC.

The chain links TRBV10-3 to TRBJ2-5; 7 bases fit TRBD1. The J segment lost 5 bases and the V segment lost 10 bases, leaving 10 bases of the junction unmatched. The germline CDR1 and CDR2 sequences are ENHRY and SYGVKD. The CDR3 contains 13 residues. The CDR3 protein is CATQDRSSETQYF. For the CDR3, the DNA is TGTGCCACACAGGACAGGTCTTCGGAGACCCAGTACTTC.

For this clonotype: A read error may be the cause here, since a much bigger clone is one base away. The rearrangement joins TRBV6-6 to TRBJ2-7; 9 bases line up with TRBD2. This CDR3 has 14 amino acids. Germline CDR1 MNHNY, CDR2 SVGAGI (reference sequence). The DNA for the CDR3 is TGTACCAGCAGCCCTACTAGCGGGCGGAACGAGCAGTACTTC. It translates to CTSSPTSGRNEQYF.

On this clonotype itself: Being one base from a much bigger clone, this may be a read error. The conserved closing phenylalanine or tryptophan is absent in this CDR3, likely reflecting a read error. The CDR3 sequence is CSVVGTRGNEQFL. The CDR3 DNA reads TGCAGCGTTGTAGGGACTCGCGGAAATGAGCAGTTCTTA. The V gene is TRBV29-1, the J gene TRBJ2-1, with D possibly being TRBD2 (6 bases). The V and J ends lost 4 bases and 7 bases respectively, with 14 bases between them. This CDR3 contains 13 residues. Per the germline V gene, CDR1 is SQVTM and CDR2 is ANQGSEA.

Concerning this clonotype: A read error is possible here, since a much larger clone lies one base away. Here the CDR3 reads CASGRTSGSADTQYF. The CDR3 bases are TGCGCCAGCGGCCGGACTAGCGGGAGTGCAGATACGCAGTATTTT. V usage is TRBV4-1 and J usage is TRBJ2-3, with TRBD2 matching over 13 bases. Looked up from germline, CDR1 is MGHRA and CDR2 is YSYEKL. This CDR3 has 15 amino acids. The J segment lost 4 bases and the V segment lost 8 bases, leaving 6 bases of the junction unmatched.

V gene TRBV29-1 combines with J gene TRBJ1-5, with D uncertain. Trimming removed 5 bases from V and 2 bases from J, with 10 bases in between. Germline V gives CDR1 SQVTM, CDR2 ANQGSEA. The CDR3 spans 13 residues. The CDR3 region is CSVRDRGNQPQHF. CDR3 coding DNA: TGCAGCGTTAGAGATAGGGGCAATCAGCCCCAGCATTTT. The whole variable domain, remainder taken from reference TRBV29-1 and TRBJ1-5, is SAVISQKPSRDICQRGTSLTIQCQVDSQVTMMFWYRQQPGQSLTLIATANQGSEATYESGFVIDKFPISRPNLTFSTLTVSNMSPEDSSIYLCSVRDRGNQPQHFGDGTRLSIL.

The chain is built from TRBV30 and TRBJ1-1; D not certain. The CDR3 sequence is 13 residues long. Germline lookup yields CDR1 GTSNPN and CDR2 SVGIG (reference sequence). Trimming stripped 0 bases from V and 6 bases from J, with 11 bases between. The CDR3 DNA is TGTGCCTGGAGTGTAATCGGGTTCGCTGAAGCTTTCTTT. Encoded protein: CAWSVIGFAEAFF.

The table lists this clonotype with a count of one. The rearrangement joins TRBV7-8 to TRBJ2-5, with D possibly being TRBD1 (6 bases). The CDR3 consists of 14 residues. V lost 0 bases and J lost 7, with 12 bases in between. The germline gives CDR1 SGHVS, CDR2 FQNEAQ. For the CDR3, the DNA is TGTGCCAGCAGCTTAGCGGGGGCAGTCGGGACCCAGTACTTC. This gives the protein CASSLAGAVGTQYF. Together with reference TRBV7-8 and TRBJ2-5, the CDR3 gives the full variable domain: GAGVSQSPRYKVAKRGQDVALRCDPISGHVSLFWYQQALGQGPEFLTYFQNEAQLDKSGLPSDRFFAERPEGSVSTLKIQRTQQEDSAVYLCASSLAGAVGTQYFGPGTRLLVL.

Concerning this clonotype: A read error may account for a junction end that differs from germline. CDR3 nucleotide sequence: TGCACCAGCAGCCAAGTTCGGTCAGATGGCTACACCTTC. Translating it yields CTSSQVRSDGYTF. J is TRBJ1-2 and V is TRBV4-1; D unclear. The CDR3 has 13 amino acids. The germline V gene has CDR1 MGHRA and CDR2 YSYEKL.

On this clonotype: A junction end diverges from the germline sequence, so it may reflect a read error. J is TRBJ2-6 and V is TRBV6-5, with TRBD1 as a possible D gene (5 bases). In germline, CDR1 is MNHEY, CDR2 SVGAGI. This CDR3 has 17 residues. For the CDR3, the DNA is TGTGTCAGCAGTTATGACAGTAACCTGGGTGGGGCCAACGTCCTAACTTTC. Translating it yields CVSSYDSNLGGANVLTF.

As concerns this clonotype: With a much larger clone just one base away, this may be a read error. Here the CDR3 DNA reads TGTGCCAGCACCCGGGGAAGTACGCAGTATTTT. This gives the protein CASTRGSTQYF. V is TRBV12-3 or TRBV12-4 and J is TRBJ2-3; D is perhaps TRBD2 (5 bases). The CDR3 is made up of 11 amino acids. V was clipped by 7 bases and J by 8 bases, with 10 bases between them.

The V gene is TRBV4-1, the J gene TRBJ2-1, with a possible D match to TRBD2 (6 bases). Germline CDR1 reads MGHRA; CDR2 reads YSYEKL. Trimming pared 10 bases from V and 8 bases from J, leaving 24 bases between. This CDR3 has 15 residues. CDR3 region: CANNQDGLARDEQFF. Here the CDR3 DNA reads TGCGCCAACAACCAAGATGGTCTAGCGAGGGATGAGCAGTTCTTC.